Listed here is a single T cell receptor (beta chain). This clone is termed medium-sized (0.01 to 0.1%). Its binding antigen is unknown. No much larger clone exists at a distance of one base, and base qualities are not known. These data belong to a study of cytomegalovirus exposure and HLA in healthy donors (TCRdb year 2017). Looking at the study overall: A later analysis indicated that the 90 to 150 validation repertoires were generated on the platform also employed for the 670 or so repertoires of the first cohort. The study combined high-throughput TCR immunosequencing, statistical association of individual TCRs with disease status, and machine learning to predict cytomegalovirus infection status. In addition to the first cohort of around 670 subjects, a separate validation cohort of approximately 130 different subjects was used. The study aimed to test whether cataloging public T cell receptors could reveal signatures of past pathogen exposure. General conclusions and limits of the study: In a later analysis, TCRs clustered in the first cohort were found to also tend to co-occur in the 130 or so validation repertoires, with roughly 93% of cluster scores above 0. The classifier was reported to diagnose cytomegalovirus status with high specificity and sensitivity in both the original and validation cohorts. Most TCR sequences were observed very rarely across donors, whereas some public TCRs were present in many individuals. A total of 150 or so TCR beta chains were listed by the study as associated with cytomegalovirus. A later analysis lacked HLA typing for the validation cohort, so it scored co-occurrence in that cohort across all 120 or so repertoires. It was suggested by the authors that the approach could potentially be generalized to other disease states and immunological phenotypes. In vitro tests confirmed that a few of the cytomegalovirus-associated TCR beta chains recognize cytomegalovirus antigens.

The library was generated by the immunoSEQ multiplex PCR assay. On the authors' methods: A statistical classification framework was built for diagnosing cytomegalovirus status from the catalog of TCR beta chain sequences. TCRdb re-hosts the immuneACCESS table, in-frame sequences only. Its copies lack some clones; in the studies checked, an unresolved V gene accounts for under half of them, and the cause for the rest is not known. The V and J calls and clone size are taken from that table; D and trimming were inferred from the DNA. The sample table holds more than 200,000 clones, of which about 92% were seen once. The ten biggest clones cover approximately 3% of the sample. As encoded in the germline V gene, CDR1 is MGHDK while CDR2 is SYGVNS. V lost 3 bases and J lost 4 bases, and the count of bases not matched to a germline gene is 4. From the cysteine through the phenylalanine, the CDR3 covers 15 amino acids. Only the CDR3 DNA stays, 45 bases, in frame from base 1.

Donors formed part of the validation cohort, which comprised 95 to 150 subjects and was distinct from the first cohort of 550 to 850 subjects. The sequence is built from TRBV25-1 and TRBJ2-3; TRBD1 fits 10 bases in the junction. This clonotype was sampled from a woman aged 25 to 39 in good health and CMV-seronegative. The sequenced sample consisted of PBMCs. Here the CDR3 is given as CASSEGTGDADTQYF. The nucleotide sequence is given as TGTGCCAGCAGTGAGGGGACAGGGGATGCAGATACGCAGTATTTT.